This TCR beta chain was sequenced during a study of shared clonotypes between healthy human individuals (TCRdb year 2020). About the investigation overall: The cohort included three men and a couple of women between 18 and 49 years of age. For each donor, three plates each were used for CD4 naive and CD4 memory, two plates were used for CD8 naive, and one plate was used for CD8 memory. To increase sequencing depth and limit assay-specific biases, different laboratories used diverse techniques to prepare libraries and sequence TCR repertoires. Leukapheresis yielded between about 0.94 and 10 billion PBMCs per donor. Blood TCR repertoires of about 5 healthy adults were deeply sequenced to estimate repertoire size and the extent of clonotype sharing between individuals.

Results the study describes overall, beyond this receptor: Sampling was restricted to blood, and TCR repertoires in tissue are likely to differ from TCR repertoires in blood. The genetic and exposure-history diversity represented was limited by the small number of donors. Pairwise subsampling indicated that sequencing depth was expected to affect the degree of clonotype sharing among donors. When a handful of donors were compared, the shared fraction of clonotypes was about 5% for naive CD4, approximately 3.5% for naive CD8, 2.3% for memory CD4, and 0.4% for memory CD8. Rarefaction of sorted-subset datasets indicated incomplete sequencing despite the large sequencing depth. Larger estimated clonotype richness was generally found for naive subsets than for memory subsets. Compared with non-shared clonotypes, clonotypes shared by all four sorted-subset donors had higher generation probabilities.

The junction carries 15 bases between V and J, which are trimmed by 5 bases and 0 bases respectively. Looking up the germline V gene yields CDR1 ENHRY and CDR2 SYGVKD. CDR3 length: 16 amino acids, cysteine to phenylalanine. This entry keeps only the CDR3 DNA: 48 bases, framed from base 1. TCR CDR3 regions were amplified from genomic DNA by multiplex PCR using the deep immunoSEQ assay. Extracted genomic DNA from each cell subset was spread evenly across all wells of several immunoSEQ 96-well plates, with each plate serving as a replicate. Each replicate PCR for sorted subsets received roughly 200 ng genomic DNA, equal to around 32,000 T cell genomes. Purified libraries were measured with a Qubit 3.0 fluorometer, size-checked on a Bioanalyzer 2100, and measured again with the KAPA Library Quantification kit. A separate single-read 150-cycle Illumina NextSeq 550 flow cell was used to sequence each immunoSEQ 96-well plate. Per the authors' processing: Because only junctional sequences without quality scores were contained in the immunoSEQ output, filtering matching that applied to full-length reads could not be performed. To assign V/J genes and CDR3, sequences were annotated against IMGT germline references using PyIR, a Python wrapper for IgBLAST v1.9. Any read was removed if the V/J assignment was weak (E-value above 1e-6), the CDR3 was missing, or the read contained stop codons, out-of-frame junctions, or ambiguous translated residues. A V3J clonotype was defined by an identical inferred V gene, J gene, and CDR3 amino acid sequence. Percentage overlap between repertoires was computed as shared unique clonotypes divided by the size of the smaller repertoire. Three approaches were used to assess repertoire richness: RTK rarefaction, the Chao1 estimator, and Recon v2.1 estimates of unobserved clonotypes. Generation probabilities were computed with OLGA for all TCRbeta clonotypes obtained by the gDNA method from four donors. TCRdb obtained this table from immuneACCESS and retained in-frame rearrangements with V and J assigned. These tables miss some clones; where compared with another copy, unresolved V genes account for less than half of the shortfall, and the remainder is unexplained. V and J calls and clone size are those listed in that table; D and trimming were worked out from the DNA. The sample includes 2 million to 2.5 million clones, with approximately 90% observed a single time. Jointly, the top ten make up roughly 0.34% of the sample.

This clone was picked up one time. Its target antigen remains unknown. No base quality values were provided; no much bigger clone lies one nucleotide off. The donors were healthy, HIV-negative adults who had no recently reported acute infections or vaccinations. Only Caucasian adults living in Nashville, Tennessee, USA were represented among the donors. CD4+ T cells were enriched by magnetic negative selection; naive cells were then positively selected on CD45RA, and the negative fraction formed the memory subset. Blood was collected by leukapheresis, and PBMCs were isolated by Ficoll-Histopaque density gradient centrifugation and then cryopreserved in liquid nitrogen vapor phase. Analytical flow cytometry was used to check the purity and quantity of every magnetically sorted T cell population. Genomic DNA was isolated from each sorted fraction and quantified by UV absorbance on a Nanodrop 2000c.

The sequence was obtained from a man in his late teens or twenties in good health. Some clones in this sample may be carry-over from other donors' samples. The sequence links TRBV10-3 to TRBJ2-3, with TRBD1 as a weak D call on 6 bases. Source material: naive CD4+ T cells from PBMCs. What this sample's cell subset or site label stands for: CD45RA+ positively selected. The CDR3 region reads CAISNRVSLSTDTQYF. The DNA sequence is TGTGCCATCAGTAACAGGGTCAGCCTTAGCACAGATACGCAGTATTTT.